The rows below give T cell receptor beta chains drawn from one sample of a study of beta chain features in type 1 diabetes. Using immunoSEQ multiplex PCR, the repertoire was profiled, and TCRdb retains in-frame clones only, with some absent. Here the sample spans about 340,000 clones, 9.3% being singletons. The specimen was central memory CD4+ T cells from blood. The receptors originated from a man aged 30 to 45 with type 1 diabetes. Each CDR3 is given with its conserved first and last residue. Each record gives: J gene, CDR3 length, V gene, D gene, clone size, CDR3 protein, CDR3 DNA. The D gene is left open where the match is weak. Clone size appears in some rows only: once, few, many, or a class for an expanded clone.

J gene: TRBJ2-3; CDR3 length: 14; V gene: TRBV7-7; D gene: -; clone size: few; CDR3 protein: CASSLSGNTDTQYF; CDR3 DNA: TGTGCCAGCAGCTTAAGTGGCAACACAGATACGCAGTATTTT
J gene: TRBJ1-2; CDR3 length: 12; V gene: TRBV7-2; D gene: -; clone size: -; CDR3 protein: CASSGDVHGYTF; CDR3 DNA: TGTGCCAGCAGCGGGGACGTCCATGGCTACACCTTC
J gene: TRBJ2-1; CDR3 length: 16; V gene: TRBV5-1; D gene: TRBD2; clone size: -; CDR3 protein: CASSGGLAAPYNEQFF; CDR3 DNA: TGCGCCAGCAGCGGGGGACTAGCCGCGCCATACAATGAGCAGTTCTTC
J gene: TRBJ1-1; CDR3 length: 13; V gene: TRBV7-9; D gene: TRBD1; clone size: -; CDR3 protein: CASSLDRASEAFF; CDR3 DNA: TGTGCCAGCAGCCTAGACAGGGCCTCTGAAGCTTTCTTT
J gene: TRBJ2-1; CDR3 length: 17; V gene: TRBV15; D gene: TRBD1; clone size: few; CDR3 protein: CATSRDIGTGGRNEQFF; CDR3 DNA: TGTGCCACCAGCAGAGATATAGGAACAGGGGGTCGGAATGAGCAGTTCTTC
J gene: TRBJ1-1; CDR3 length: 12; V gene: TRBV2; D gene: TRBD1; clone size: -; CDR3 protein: CASTPDRAEAFF; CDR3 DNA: TGTGCCAGCACCCCGGACAGGGCAGAAGCTTTCTTT
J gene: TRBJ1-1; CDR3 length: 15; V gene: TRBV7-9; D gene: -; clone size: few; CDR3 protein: CASSPSEAGSTEAFF; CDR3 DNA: TGTGCCAGCAGCCCCTCCGAGGCAGGGAGCACTGAAGCTTTCTTT
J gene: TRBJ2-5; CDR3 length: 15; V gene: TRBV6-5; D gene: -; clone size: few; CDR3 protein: CASSYTGIRGETQYF; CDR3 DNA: TGTGCCAGCAGTTACACGGGGATAAGAGGAGAGACCCAGTACTTC
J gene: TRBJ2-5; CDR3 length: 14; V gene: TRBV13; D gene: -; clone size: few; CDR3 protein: CASSDYRDRETQYF; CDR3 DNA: TGTGCCAGCAGCGACTACCGGGACCGAGAGACCCAGTACTTC
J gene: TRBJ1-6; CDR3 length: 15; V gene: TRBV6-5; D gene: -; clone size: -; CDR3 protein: CASSYSRNNNSPLHF; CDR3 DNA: TGTGCCAGCAGTTACTCCCGGAATAATAATTCACCCCTCCACTTT
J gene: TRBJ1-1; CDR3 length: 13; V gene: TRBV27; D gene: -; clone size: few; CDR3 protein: CASSLQPNTEAFF; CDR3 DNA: TGTGCCAGCAGTTTACAGCCGAACACTGAAGCTTTCTTT
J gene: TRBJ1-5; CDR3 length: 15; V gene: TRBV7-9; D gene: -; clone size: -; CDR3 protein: CASSPSWLPGQPQHF; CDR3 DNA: TGTGCCAGCAGCCCAAGTTGGCTACCGGGTCAGCCCCAGCATTTT
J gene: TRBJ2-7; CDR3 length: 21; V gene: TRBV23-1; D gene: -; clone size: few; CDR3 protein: CASSQSADEITGGGGRYEQYF; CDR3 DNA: TGCGCCAGCAGTCAATCCGCGGACGAGATCACTGGGGGCGGGGGCAGGTACGAGCAGTACTTC
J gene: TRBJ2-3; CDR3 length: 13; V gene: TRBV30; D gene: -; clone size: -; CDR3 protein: CAWSQGEADTQYF; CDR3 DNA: TGTGCCTGGTCCCAGGGGGAGGCAGATACGCAGTATTTT
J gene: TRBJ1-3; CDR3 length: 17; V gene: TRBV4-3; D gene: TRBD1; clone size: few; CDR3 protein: CASSQRTGQGWENTIYF; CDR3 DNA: TGCGCCAGCAGCCAACGCACGGGACAGGGCTGGGAGAACACCATATATTTT
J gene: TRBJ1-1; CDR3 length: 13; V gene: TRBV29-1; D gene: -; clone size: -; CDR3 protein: CSVEGPANTEAFF; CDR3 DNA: TGCAGCGTTGAAGGTCCCGCGAACACTGAAGCTTTCTTT
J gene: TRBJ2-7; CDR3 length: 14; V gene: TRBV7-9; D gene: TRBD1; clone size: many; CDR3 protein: CASSLGQGNYEQYF; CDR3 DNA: TGTGCCAGCAGCTTAGGACAGGGAAACTACGAGCAGTACTTC
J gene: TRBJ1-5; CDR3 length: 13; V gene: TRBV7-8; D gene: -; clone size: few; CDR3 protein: CASSPGTGGSSHF; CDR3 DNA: TGTGCCAGCAGCCCCGGGACCGGCGGTTCTTCGCATTTT
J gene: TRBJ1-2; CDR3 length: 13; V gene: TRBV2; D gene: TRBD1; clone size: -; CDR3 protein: CASSQGDRAGYTF; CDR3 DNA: TGTGCCAGCAGTCAGGGGGATAGGGCTGGCTACACCTTC
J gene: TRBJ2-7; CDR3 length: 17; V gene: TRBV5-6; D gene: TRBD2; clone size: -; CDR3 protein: CASTDLFREGASHEQYF; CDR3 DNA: TGTGCCAGCACCGATTTGTTCCGGGAGGGCGCGAGCCACGAGCAGTACTTC
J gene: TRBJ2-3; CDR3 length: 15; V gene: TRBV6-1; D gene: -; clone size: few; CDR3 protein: CASRKTNAEGGTQYF; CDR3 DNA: TGTGCCAGCAGGAAGACTAACGCAGAAGGGGGTACGCAGTATTTT
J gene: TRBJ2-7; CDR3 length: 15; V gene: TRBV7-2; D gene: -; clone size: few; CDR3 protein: CASSSHRDRLGEQYF; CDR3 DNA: TGTGCCAGCAGCTCGCACCGGGACCGGCTGGGGGAGCAGTACTTC
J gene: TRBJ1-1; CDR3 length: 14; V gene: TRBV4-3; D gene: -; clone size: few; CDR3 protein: CASSPGPANTEAFF; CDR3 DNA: TGCGCCAGCAGCCCAGGGCCGGCGAACACTGAAGCTTTCTTT
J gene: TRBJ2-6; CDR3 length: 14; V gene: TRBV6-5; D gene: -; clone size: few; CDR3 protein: CASSRNSGANVLTF; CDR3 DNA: TGTGCCAGCAGTAGAAACTCTGGGGCCAACGTCCTGACTTTC
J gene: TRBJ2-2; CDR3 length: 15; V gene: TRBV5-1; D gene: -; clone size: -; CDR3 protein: CASSLERPNTGELFF; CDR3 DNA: TGCGCCAGCAGCTTGGAAAGGCCGAACACCGGGGAGCTGTTTTTT
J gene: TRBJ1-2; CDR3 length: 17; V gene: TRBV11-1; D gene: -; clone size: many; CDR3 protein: CASSLLRRGSLLYGYTF; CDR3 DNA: TGTGCCAGCAGCTTACTCCGAAGGGGCAGCCTACTCTATGGCTACACCTTC
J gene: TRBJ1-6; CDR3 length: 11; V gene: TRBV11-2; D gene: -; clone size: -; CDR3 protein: CASSWNSPLHF; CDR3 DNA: TGTGCCAGCAGCTGGAATTCACCCCTCCACTTT
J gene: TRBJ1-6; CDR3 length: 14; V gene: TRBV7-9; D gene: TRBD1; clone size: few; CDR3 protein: CASTAGGEASPLHF; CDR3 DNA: TGTGCCAGCACGGCAGGGGGAGAGGCTTCACCCCTCCACTTT
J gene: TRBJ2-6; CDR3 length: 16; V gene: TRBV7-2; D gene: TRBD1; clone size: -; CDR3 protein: CASSSHRGSGANVLTF; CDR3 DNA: TGTGCCAGCAGCTCTCACAGGGGATCTGGGGCCAACGTCCTGACTTTC
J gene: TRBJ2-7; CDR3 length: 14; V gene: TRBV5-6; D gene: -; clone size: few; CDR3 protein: CASSVGASSYEQYF; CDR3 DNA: TGTGCCAGCAGCGTGGGGGCCAGCTCCTACGAGCAGTACTTC
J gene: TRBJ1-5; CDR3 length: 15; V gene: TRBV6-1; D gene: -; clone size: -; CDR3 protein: CASGIDSGGNQPQHF; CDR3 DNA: TGTGCCAGCGGCATTGACAGTGGCGGCAATCAGCCCCAGCATTTT
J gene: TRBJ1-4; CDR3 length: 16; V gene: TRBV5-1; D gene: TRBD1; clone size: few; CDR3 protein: CASSPIPGQLNEKLFF; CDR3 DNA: TGCGCCAGCAGCCCAATTCCGGGACAGCTTAATGAAAAACTGTTTTTT
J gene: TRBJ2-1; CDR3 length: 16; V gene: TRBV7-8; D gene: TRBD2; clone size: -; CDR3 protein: CASSLVAGGSYNEQFF; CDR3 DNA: TGTGCCAGCAGCTTAGTAGCGGGGGGGTCGTACAATGAGCAGTTCTTC
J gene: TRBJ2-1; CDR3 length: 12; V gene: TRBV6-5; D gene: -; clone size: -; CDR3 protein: CASSLSFNEQFF; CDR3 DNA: TGTGCCAGCAGTCTTAGTTTCAATGAGCAGTTCTTC
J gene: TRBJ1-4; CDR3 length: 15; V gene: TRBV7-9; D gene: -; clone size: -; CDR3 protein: CASSLAGGQTEKLFF; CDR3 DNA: TGTGCCAGCAGCTTAGCGGGCGGACAGACTGAAAAACTGTTTTTT
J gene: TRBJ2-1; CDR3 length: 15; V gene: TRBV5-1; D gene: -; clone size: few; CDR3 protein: CASRVRGSSYNEQFF; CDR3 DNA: TGCGCCAGCAGAGTACGGGGGAGCTCCTACAATGAGCAGTTCTTC
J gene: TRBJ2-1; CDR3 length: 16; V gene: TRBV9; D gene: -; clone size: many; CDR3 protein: CASSLKPSSRGNEQFF; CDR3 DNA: TGTGCCAGCAGCCTCAAACCTTCTAGTCGAGGCAATGAGCAGTTCTTC
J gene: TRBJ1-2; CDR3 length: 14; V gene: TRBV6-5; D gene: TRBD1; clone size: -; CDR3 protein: CASSTGQENYGYTF; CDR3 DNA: TGTGCCAGCAGTACCGGACAGGAAAACTATGGCTACACCTTC
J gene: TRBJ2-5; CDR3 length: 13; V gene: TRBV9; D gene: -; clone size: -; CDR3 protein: CASSVGEIETQYF; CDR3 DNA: TGTGCCAGCAGCGTAGGGGAGATAGAGACCCAGTACTTC
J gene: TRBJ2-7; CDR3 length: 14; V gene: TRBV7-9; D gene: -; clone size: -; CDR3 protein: CASSLRGTAYEQYF; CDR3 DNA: TGTGCCAGCAGCCTCCGCGGGACAGCGTACGAGCAGTACTTC
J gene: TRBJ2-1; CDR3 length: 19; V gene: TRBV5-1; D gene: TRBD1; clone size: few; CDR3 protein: CASSPGTGGWALQSNEQFF; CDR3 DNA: TGCGCCAGCAGCCCGGGGACAGGAGGTTGGGCTTTGCAAAGCAATGAGCAGTTCTTC
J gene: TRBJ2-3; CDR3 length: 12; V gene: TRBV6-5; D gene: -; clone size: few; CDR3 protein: CASTSGSDTQYF; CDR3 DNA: TGTGCCAGCACCTCGGGGTCAGATACGCAGTATTTT
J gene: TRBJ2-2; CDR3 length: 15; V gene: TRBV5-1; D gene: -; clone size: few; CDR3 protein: CASSLVQTNTGELFF; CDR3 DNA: TGCGCCAGCAGCTTAGTACAGACGAACACCGGGGAGCTGTTTTTT
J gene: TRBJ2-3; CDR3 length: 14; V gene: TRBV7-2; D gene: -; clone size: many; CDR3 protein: CASSPGKYTDTQYF; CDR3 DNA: TGTGCCAGCAGTCCCGGGAAATACACAGATACGCAGTATTTT
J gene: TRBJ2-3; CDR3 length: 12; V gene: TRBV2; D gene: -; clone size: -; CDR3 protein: CASTYSRDTQYF; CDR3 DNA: TGTGCCAGCACATATAGCAGAGATACGCAGTATTTT
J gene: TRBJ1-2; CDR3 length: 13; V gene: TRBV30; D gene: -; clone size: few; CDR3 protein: CAYPGSLNYGYTF; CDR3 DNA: TGTGCCTACCCGGGGAGTCTAAACTATGGCTACACCTTC
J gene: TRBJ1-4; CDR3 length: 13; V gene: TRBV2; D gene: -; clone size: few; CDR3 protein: CASRMLPREKLFF; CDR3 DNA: TGTGCCAGCAGGATGCTACCCCGGGAAAAACTGTTTTTT
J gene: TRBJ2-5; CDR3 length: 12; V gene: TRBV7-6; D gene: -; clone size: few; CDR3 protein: CASSASVKTQYF; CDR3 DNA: TGTGCCAGCAGCGCTAGCGTAAAGACCCAGTACTTC
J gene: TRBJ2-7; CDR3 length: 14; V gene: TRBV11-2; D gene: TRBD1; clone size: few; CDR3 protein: CATRQGFSSYEQYF; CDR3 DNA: TGTGCCACCAGACAGGGCTTTAGCTCCTACGAGCAGTACTTC
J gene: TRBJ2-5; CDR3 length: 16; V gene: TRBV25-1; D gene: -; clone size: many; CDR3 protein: CASSGGQGRARETQYF; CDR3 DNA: TGTGCCAGCAGTGGGGGTCAGGGAAGGGCTCGAGAGACCCAGTACTTC
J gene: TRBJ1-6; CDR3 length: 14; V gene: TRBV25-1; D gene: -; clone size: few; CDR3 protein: CASSNHRDNSPLHF; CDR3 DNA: TGTGCCAGCAGTAATCACAGGGATAATTCACCCCTCCACTTT
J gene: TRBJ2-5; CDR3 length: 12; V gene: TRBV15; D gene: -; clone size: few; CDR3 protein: CATSRQQETQYF; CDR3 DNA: TGTGCCACCAGCCGACAGCAAGAGACCCAGTACTTC
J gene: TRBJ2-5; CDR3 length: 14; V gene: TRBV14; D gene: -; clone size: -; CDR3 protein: CASSQDGWEETQYF; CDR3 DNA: TGTGCCAGCAGCCAAGATGGGTGGGAAGAGACCCAGTACTTC
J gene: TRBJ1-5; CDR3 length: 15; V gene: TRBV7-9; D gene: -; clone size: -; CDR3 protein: CASSLWAGESQPQHF; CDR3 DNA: TGTGCCAGCAGCTTATGGGCAGGGGAATCTCAGCCCCAGCATTTT